This T cell receptor beta chain was profiled in a study of blood T cells in healthy people across ages. It was with a sample-barcoded 5' primer and a J-beta primer mix that a second PCR of roughly 7 to 12 cycles was run. With 12 random nucleotides, a template-switch adaptor tagged each individual cDNA molecule. A single record per CDR3 protein comes from TCRdb applying MiXCR to the 5' RACE reads. Found here are 700,000 to 850,000 distinct CDR3 sequences, roughly 35% of them singletons; the top ten hold 10% to 15%. Losses at the gene ends were 7 bases for V and 0 bases for J; bases not matched to a gene: 17. The CDR3 totals 19 residues. Germline CDR1 is MNHNS and CDR2 is SASEGT. Study-wide results and limits: There was no known CMV status for donors, so expanded clonotype changes were possibly confounded.

Comments on this clonotype: Antigen: not known.

What was sequenced was blood. This sequence was found in a man aged 18-30 years in good health. This rearrangement joins TRBV6-1 to TRBJ2-1; 8 nucleotides line up with TRBD1. CDR3 sequence reads: CASIPFAQGAASSYNEQFF. CDR3 coding DNA: TGTGCCAGCATCCCCTTCGCTCAGGGGGCGGCTTCCTCCTACAATGAGCAGTTCTTC.